The clone carrying this T cell receptor beta chain was observed at least ten times. Its specificity is unknown. TCR beta CDR3 regions were amplified from RNA transcripts. With the HTBI primer set, the TCR CDR3 went through a first round of RT-PCR. MiXCR, run by TCRdb on the multiplex PCR reads, gives a single entry per CDR3 protein. The data show some 490,000 distinct CDR3 sequences, roughly a sixth seen once. The data were taken from a study of T cells in Graves' hyperthyroidism and ophthalmopathy. Whole-study results and caveats: Most expanded thyroid clonotypes above 0.001 also appeared in blood. Ophthalmopathy onset followed model prediction by a median about 6.9 months.

Exclusion criteria comprised uncontrolled infection, other autoimmune disease, pregnancy or lactation. The V gene's germline CDR1 is DFQATT and CDR2 SNEGSKA (reference sequence). This CDR3 contains 11 residues. The sequencing sample was made of blood. This clonotype was obtained from a woman in her 30s with Graves' ophthalmopathy. This rearrangement joins TRBV20-1 to TRBJ2-1, with D possibly matching TRBD2 (5 bases). In DNA form, the CDR3 reads TGCAGCGCGGGTAGGAACGCTGAGCAGTTCTTC. Its protein product is CSAGRNAEQFF.